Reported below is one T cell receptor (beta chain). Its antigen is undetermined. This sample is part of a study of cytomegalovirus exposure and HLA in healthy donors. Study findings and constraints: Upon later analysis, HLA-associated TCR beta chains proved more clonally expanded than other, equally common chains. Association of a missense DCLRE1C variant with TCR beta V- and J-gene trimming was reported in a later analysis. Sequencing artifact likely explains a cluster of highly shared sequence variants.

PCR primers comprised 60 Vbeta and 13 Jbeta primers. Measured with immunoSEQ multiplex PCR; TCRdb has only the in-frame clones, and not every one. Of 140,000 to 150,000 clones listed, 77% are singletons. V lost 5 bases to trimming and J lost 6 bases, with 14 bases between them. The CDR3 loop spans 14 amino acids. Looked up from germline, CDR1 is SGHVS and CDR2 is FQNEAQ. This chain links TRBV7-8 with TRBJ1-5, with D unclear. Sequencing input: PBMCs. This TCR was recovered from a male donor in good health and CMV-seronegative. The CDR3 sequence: CASSPTRSSQPQHF. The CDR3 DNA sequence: TGTGCCAGCAGCCCTACGAGGTCGAGTCAGCCCCAGCATTTT.